This paragraph reports one T cell receptor (beta chain). Antigen unknown. Naive-designated CD8 cells lacked CD45RO, were positively enriched for CCR7, and omitted terminally differentiated effector memory CD45RA+ cells. This sample is drawn from a study of shared clonotypes between healthy human individuals. In the source study's methods: ImmunoSEQ output held junction-only sequences without quality scores, so filtering differed. Sequencing used immunoSEQ multiplex PCR; TCRdb keeps in-frame clones, though not all of them. The DNA was the basis for D and trimming; V, J and clone size are from that table. The sample holds around 2,000,000 clones, around 93% seen once. Study-level results: Sequencing of the sorted subsets was shown by rarefaction to be incomplete despite large depth.

Germline V CDR1 and CDR2: SGHVS, FQNEAQ. The CDR3 is 13 residues long. V was cut by 7 bases and J by 3 bases, with 13 bases left in between. Material for sequencing was naive CD8+ T cells from PBMCs. The TCR sequence derives from a man aged 18 to 35 in good health. Some clones in this sample may be carry-over from other donors' samples. V gene TRBV7-8 combines with J gene TRBJ2-7; the D gene is possibly TRBD2 (6 bases). The CDR3 coding sequence is TGTGCCAGCATGGATAGCGGAGACTACGAGCAGTACTTC. Residues: CASMDSGDYEQYF. Variable domain in full (rest from reference TRBV7-8 and TRBJ2-7): GAGVSQSPRYKVAKRGQDVALRCDPISGHVSLFWYQQALGQGPEFLTYFQNEAQLDKSGLPSDRFFAERPEGSVSTLKIQRTQQEDSAVYLCASMDSGDYEQYFGPGTRLTVT.